The clone carrying this TCR beta chain was observed at least ten times. What it recognizes is unknown. MiXCR was run by TCRdb on the 5' RACE reads, yielding one entry per CDR3 protein. The repertoire consists of tens of thousands of distinct CDR3 sequences, with under 4.5% occurring once and the leading ten covering about 2.9%. The CDR3 has 16 residues. CDR1 is SGHTA, CDR2 FQGTGA, per germline. Losses at the gene ends were 2 bases for V and 5 bases for J; bases not matched to a gene: 10. This sample was included in a study of neurological immune-mediated disorders. General study results and limits: HTLV-1-associated myelopathy had the most TCR clonal expansion, and multiple sclerosis had the least, less than healthy controls. When the repertoires were grouped phylogenetically, those of 18 of the 34 multiple sclerosis patients came together in a single cluster of related CDR3 sequences, which points to a possible repertoire-level signature.

The chain combines TRBV7-3 with TRBJ2-5; 8 bases map to TRBD1. This receptor was taken from a woman in her forties or fifties with multiple sclerosis. Sequenced: PBMCs. CDR3 region: CASSLLGQGGRETQYF. For the CDR3, the DNA is TGTGCCAGCAGCTTACTCGGACAGGGTGGGAGGGAGACCCAGTACTTC.